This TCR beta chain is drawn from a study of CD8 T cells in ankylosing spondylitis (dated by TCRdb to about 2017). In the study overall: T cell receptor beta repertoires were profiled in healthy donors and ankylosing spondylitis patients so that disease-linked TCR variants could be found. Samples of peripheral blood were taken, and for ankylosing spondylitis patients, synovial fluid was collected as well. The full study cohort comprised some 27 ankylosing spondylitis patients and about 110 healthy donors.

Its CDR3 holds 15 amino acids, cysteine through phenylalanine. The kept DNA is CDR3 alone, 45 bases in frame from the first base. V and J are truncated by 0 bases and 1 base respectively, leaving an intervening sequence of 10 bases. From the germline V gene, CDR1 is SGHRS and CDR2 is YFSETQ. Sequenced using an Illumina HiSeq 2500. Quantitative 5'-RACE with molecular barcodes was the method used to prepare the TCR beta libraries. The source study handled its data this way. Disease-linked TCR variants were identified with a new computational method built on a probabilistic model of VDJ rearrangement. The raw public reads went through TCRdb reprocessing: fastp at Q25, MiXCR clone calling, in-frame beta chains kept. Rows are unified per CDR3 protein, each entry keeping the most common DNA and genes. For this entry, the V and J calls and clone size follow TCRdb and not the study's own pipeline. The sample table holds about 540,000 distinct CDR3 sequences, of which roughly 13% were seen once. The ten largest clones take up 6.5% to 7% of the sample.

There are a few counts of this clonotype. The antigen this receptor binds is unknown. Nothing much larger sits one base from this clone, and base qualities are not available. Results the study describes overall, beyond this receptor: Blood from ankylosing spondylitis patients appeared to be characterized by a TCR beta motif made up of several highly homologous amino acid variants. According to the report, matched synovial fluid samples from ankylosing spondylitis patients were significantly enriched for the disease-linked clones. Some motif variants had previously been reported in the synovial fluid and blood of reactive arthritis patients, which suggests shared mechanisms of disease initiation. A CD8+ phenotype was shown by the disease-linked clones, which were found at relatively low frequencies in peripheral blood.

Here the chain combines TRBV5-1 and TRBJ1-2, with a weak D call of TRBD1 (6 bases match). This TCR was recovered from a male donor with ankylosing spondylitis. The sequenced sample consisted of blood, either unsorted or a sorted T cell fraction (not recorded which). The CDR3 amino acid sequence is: CASSLGGHLNYGYTF. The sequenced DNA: TGCGCCAGCAGCTTGGGGGGACACCTTAACTATGGCTACACCTTC.